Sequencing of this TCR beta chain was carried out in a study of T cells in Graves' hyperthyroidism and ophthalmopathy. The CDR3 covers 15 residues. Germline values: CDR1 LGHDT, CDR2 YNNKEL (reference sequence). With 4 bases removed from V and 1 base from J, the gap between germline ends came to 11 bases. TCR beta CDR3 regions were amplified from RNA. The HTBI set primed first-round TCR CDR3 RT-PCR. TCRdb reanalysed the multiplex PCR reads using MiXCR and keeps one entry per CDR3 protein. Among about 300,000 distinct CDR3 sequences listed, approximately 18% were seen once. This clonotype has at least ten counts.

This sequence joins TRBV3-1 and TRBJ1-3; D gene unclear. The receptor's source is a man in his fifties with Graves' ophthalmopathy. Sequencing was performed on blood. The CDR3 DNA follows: TGTGCCAGCAGCCTAGGATCCCCATCTGGAAACACCATATATTTT. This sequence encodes CASSLGSPSGNTIYF.